This TCR beta chain was obtained from a study of Graves' ophthalmopathy and Graves' hyperthyroidism. As for the study in general: The authors defined stable hyperthyroidism as no ophthalmopathy within 18 months of follow-up.

Study results and limitations: The model's prediction of ophthalmopathy progression had roughly 71% sensitivity and roughly 72% specificity.

Worth noting for this clonotype: Its target is unknown. An end of the junction does not agree with germline; a read error may underlie this.

From RNA, the CDR3 regions of TCR beta chains were amplified and sequenced. Amplification began with first-round RT-PCR using HTBI primers, then second-round multiplex PCR was performed. TCRdb re-analysed the multiplex PCR reads in MiXCR, keeping a single row per CDR3 protein. The data contain more than 1,000,000 distinct CDR3 sequences, less than 45% of them singletons. The CDR3 is made up of 13 amino acids. Germline CDR1 and CDR2: SQVTM and ANQGSEA. The V call is TRBV29-1, the J call TRBJ2-6; D might be TRBD2 (6 bases). The clonotype originates from an adult man with Graves' hyperthyroidism. Sample: peripheral blood or thyroid tissue (not recorded which). CDR3 DNA sequence: TGCAGCGTGGGGGTAGGGAGGAGGAACACTGAAGCTTTC. Protein product: CSVGVGRRNTEAF.